What follows is one T cell receptor beta chain and its context. These data originate in a study of blood T cells in healthy people across ages. Primers used in a second PCR of roughly 6 to 11 cycles were a sample-barcoded 5' primer and a J-beta primer mix. From the 5' RACE reads, TCRdb called clonotypes with MiXCR, one entry per CDR3 protein. The repertoire holds some 710,000 distinct CDR3 sequences, about 47% seen once, with 15% to 20% in the top ten. CDR3 length: 14 residues. The V and J ends lost 4 bases and 2 bases, in that order; junction bases with no gene match: 3. CDR1 and CDR2 from the germline V gene are LGHDT and YNNKEL (reference sequence).

The sequencing input was blood. The TCR originated in an older man in good health. The rearrangement joins TRBV3-1 to TRBJ2-7; 9 bases map to TRBD2. CDR3 DNA: TGTGCCAGCAGCCGGACTAGCGCGACCTACGAGCAGTACTTC. The encoded protein is CASSRTSATYEQYF.